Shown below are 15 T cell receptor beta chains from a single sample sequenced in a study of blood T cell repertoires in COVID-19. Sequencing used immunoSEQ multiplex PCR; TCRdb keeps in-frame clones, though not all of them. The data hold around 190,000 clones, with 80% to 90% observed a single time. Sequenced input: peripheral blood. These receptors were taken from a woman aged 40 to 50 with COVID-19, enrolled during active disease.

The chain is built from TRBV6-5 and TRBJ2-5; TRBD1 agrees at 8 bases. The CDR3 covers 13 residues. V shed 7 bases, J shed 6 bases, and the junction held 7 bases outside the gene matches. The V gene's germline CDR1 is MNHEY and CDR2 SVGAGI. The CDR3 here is CASTTGAWKTQYF. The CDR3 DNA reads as TGTGCCAGCACGACAGGGGCTTGGAAGACCCAGTACTTC.

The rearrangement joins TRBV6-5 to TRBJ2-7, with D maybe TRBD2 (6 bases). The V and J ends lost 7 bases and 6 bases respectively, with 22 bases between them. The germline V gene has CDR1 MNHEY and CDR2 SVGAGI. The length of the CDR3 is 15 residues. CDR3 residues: CASNFMFGTEAEQYF. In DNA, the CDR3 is TGTGCCAGCAATTTTATGTTCGGGACTGAGGCCGAGCAGTACTTC.

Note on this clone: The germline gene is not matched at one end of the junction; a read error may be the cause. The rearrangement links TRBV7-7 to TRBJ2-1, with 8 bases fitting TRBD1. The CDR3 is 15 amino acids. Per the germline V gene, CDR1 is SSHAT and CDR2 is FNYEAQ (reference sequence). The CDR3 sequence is CASSLGADRDNEQFF. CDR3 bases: TGTGCTAGCAGCTTAGGGGCGGACAGGGACAATGAGCAGTTCTTC. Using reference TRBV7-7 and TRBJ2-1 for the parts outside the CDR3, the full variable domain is GAGVSQSPRYKVTKRGQDVTLRCDPISSHATLYWYQQALGQGPEFLTYFNYEAQPDKSGLPSDRFSAERPEGSISTLTIQRTEQRDSAMYRCASSLGADRDNEQFFGPGTRLTVL.

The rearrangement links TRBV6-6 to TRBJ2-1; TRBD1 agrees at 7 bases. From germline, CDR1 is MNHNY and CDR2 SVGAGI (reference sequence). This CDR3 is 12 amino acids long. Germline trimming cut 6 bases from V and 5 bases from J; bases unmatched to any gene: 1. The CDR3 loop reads CASSDRDNEQFF. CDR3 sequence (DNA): TGTGCCAGCAGCGACAGGGACAATGAGCAGTTCTTC.

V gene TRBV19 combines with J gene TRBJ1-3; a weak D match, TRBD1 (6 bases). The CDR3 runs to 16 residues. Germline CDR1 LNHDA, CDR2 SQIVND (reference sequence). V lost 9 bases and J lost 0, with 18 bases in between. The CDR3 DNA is TGTGCCAGCCACTTCAACAGGGCCACCTCTGGAAACACCATATATTTT. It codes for CASHFNRATSGNTIYF.

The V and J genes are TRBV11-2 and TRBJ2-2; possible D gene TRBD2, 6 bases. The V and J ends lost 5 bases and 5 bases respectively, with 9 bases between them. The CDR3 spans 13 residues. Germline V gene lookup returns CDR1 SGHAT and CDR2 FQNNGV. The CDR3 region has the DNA TGTGCCAGCAGCCCCGGAGGGACCGGGGAGCTGTTTTTT. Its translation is CASSPGGTGELFF.

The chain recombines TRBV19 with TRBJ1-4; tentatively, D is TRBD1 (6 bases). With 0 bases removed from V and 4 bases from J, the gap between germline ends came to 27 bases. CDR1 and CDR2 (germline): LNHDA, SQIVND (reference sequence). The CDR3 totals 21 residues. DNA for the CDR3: TGTGCCAGTAGTATAGATCAGTGGCGACAGGCGGATCGACGAGGTAATGAAAAACTGTTTTTT. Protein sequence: CASSIDQWRQADRRGNEKLFF.

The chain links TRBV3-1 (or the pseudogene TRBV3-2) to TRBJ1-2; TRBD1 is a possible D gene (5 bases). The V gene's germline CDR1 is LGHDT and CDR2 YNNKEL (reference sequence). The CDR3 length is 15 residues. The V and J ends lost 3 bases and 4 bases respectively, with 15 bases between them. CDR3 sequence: CASSHWRGTGYGYTF. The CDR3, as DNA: TGTGCCAGCAGCCATTGGCGCGGGACGGGCTATGGCTACACCTTC.

The CDR3, as DNA: TGTGCCAGCAGCCAAGCCGGGACAGGTACGCAAGAGACCCAGTACTTC. As protein: CASSQAGTGTQETQYF. V is TRBV3-1 (or the pseudogene TRBV3-2) and J is TRBJ2-5, with 8 nucleotides matching TRBD1. V shed 1 base and J 2 bases; nucleotides not matched to a gene: 6. This CDR3 is built from 16 residues. CDR1 is LGHDT, CDR2 YNNKEL, per germline (reference sequence).

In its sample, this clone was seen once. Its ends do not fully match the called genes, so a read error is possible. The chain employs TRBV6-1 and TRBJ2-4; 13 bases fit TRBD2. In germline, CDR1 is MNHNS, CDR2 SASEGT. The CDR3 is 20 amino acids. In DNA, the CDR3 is TGTGCCAGCAGAGAAGAACCGGGGACTAGCGGGAAACTAGCCAAAAACATTCAGTACTTC. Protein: CASREEPGTSGKLAKNIQYF.

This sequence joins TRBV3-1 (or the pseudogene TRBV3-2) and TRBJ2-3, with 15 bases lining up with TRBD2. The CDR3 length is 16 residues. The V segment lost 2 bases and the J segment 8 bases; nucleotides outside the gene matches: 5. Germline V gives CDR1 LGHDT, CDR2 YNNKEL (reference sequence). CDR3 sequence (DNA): TGTGCCAGCAGCCAACTAGGGACTAGCGGGGGGAGTACGCAGTATTTT. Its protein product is CASSQLGTSGGSTQYF.

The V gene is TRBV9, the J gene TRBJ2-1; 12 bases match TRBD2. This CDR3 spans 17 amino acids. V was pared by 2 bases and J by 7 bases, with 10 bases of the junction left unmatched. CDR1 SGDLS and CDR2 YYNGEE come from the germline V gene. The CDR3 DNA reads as TGTGCCAGCAGCGTCTCGCCATGGACTAGCGGGAAGAATGAGCAGTTCTTC. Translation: CASSVSPWTSGKNEQFF.

The CDR3 spells CASSLGALVTGNEKLFF. The CDR3 DNA follows: TGTGCCAGCTCACTTGGTGCGCTCGTAACGGGGAATGAAAAACTGTTTTTT. This chain uses TRBV18 with TRBJ1-4; no clear D. V was cut by 4 bases and J by 5 bases, with 20 bases left in between. The CDR3 covers 17 residues. Per the germline V gene, CDR1 is KGHSH and CDR2 is LQKENI.

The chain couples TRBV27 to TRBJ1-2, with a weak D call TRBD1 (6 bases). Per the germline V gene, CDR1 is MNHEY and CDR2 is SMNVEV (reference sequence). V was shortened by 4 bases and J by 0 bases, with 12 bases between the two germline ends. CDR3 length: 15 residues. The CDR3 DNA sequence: TGTGCCAGCAGTTCGAGACAGGCAGCTAACTATGGCTACACCTTC. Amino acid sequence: CASSSRQAANYGYTF.

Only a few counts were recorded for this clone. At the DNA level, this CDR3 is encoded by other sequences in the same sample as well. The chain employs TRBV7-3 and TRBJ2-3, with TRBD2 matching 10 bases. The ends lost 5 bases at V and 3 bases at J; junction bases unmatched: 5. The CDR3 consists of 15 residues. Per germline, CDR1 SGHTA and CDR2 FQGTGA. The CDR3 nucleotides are TGTGCCAGCAGCCAAAGCGGGGGGGCAACAGATACGCAGTATTTT. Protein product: CASSQSGGATDTQYF. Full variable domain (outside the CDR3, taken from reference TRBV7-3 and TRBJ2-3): GAGVSQTPSNKVTEKGKYVELRCDPISGHTALYWYRQSLGQGPEFLIYFQGTGAADDSGLPNDRFFAVRPEGSVSTLKIQRTERGDSAVYLCASSQSGGATDTQYFGPGTRLTVL.